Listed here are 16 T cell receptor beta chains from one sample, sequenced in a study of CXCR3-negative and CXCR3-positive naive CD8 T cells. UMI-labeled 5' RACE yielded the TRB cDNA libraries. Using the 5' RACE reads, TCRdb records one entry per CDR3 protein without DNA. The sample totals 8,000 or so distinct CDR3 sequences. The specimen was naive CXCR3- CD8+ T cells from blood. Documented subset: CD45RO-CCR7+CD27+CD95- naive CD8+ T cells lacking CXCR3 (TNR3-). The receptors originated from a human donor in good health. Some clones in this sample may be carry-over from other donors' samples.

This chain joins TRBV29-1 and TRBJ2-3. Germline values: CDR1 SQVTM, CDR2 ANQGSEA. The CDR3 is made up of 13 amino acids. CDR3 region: CSVEGTSIDTQYF.

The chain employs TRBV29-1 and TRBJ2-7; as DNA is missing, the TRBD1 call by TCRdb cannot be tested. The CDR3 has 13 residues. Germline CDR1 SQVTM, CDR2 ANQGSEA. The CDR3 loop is CSVAPLMRDEQYF.

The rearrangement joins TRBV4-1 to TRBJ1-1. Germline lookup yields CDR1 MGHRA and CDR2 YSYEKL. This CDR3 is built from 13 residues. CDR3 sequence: CASSQGGNTEAFF.

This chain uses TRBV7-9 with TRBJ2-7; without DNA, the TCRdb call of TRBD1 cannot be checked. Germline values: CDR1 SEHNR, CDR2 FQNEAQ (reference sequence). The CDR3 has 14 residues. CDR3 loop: CASSTGTRLYEQYF.

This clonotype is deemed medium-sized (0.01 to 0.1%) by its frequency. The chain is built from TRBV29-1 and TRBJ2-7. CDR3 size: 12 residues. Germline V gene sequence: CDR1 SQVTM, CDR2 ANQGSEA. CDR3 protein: CSVVGRAYEQYF.

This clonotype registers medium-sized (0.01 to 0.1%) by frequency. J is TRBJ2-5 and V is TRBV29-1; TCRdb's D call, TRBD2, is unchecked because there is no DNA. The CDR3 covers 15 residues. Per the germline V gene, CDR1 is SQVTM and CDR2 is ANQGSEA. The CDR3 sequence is CSVEITRGSWETQYF. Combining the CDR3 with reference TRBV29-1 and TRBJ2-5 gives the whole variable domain SAVISQKPSRDICQRGTSLTIQCQVDSQVTMMFWYRQQPGQSLTLIATANQGSEATYESGFVIDKFPISRPNLTFSTLTVSNMSPEDSSIYLCSVEITRGSWETQYFGPGTRLLVL.

CDR3 in amino acids: CSVEDRDRAKGTQYF. V and J are TRBV29-1 and TRBJ2-5; TCRdb designates TRBD1, a call that cannot be tested without DNA. The CDR3 sequence is 15 residues long. Germline lookup yields CDR1 SQVTM and CDR2 ANQGSEA.

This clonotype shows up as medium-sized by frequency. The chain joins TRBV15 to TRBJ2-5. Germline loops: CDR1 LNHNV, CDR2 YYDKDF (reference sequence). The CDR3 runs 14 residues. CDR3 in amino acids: CATSPRVVQETQYF.

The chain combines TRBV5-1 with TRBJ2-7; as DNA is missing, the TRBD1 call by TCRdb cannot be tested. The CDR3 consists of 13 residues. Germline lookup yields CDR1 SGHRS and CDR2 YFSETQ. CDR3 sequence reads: CASRRDIAYEQYF. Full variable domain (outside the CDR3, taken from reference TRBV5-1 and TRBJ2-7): KAGVTQTPRYLIKTRGQQVTLSCSPISGHRSVSWYQQTPGQGLQFLFEYFSETQRNKGNFPGRFSGRQFSNSRSEMNVSTLELGDSALYLCASRRDIAYEQYFGPGTRLTVT.

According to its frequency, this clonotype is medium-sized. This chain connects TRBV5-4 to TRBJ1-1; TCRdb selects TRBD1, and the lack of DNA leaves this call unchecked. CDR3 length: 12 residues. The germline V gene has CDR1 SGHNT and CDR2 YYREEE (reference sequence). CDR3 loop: CASTGDEGEAFF.

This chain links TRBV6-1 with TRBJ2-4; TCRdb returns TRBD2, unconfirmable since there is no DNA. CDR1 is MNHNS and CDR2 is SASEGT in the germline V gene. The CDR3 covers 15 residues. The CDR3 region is CASSDTSGGADIQYF.

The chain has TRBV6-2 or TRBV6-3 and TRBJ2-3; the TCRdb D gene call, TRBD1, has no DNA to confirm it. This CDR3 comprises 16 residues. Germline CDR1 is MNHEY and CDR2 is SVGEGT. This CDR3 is CASSHGAGPPTDTQYF.

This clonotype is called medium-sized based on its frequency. CDR3: CASSTGLAGDGTDTQYF. This chain connects TRBV5-1 to TRBJ2-3; TCRdb designates TRBD2, a call that cannot be tested without DNA. The CDR3 runs 17 residues. Per germline, CDR1 SGHRS and CDR2 YFSETQ.

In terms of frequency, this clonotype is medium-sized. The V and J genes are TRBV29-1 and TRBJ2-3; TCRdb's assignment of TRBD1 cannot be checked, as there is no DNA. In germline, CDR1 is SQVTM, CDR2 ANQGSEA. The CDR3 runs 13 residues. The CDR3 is CSVDGPRGDTQYF.

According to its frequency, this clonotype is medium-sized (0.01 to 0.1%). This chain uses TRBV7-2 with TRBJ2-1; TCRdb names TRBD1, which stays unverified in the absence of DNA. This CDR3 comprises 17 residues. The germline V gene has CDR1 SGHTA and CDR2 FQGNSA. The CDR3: CASSPIGGGFYYNEQFF. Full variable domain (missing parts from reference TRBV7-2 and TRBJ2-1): GAGVSQSPSNKVTEKGKDVELRCDPISGHTALYWYRQSLGQGLEFLIYFQGNSAPDKSGLPSDRFSAERTGGSVSTLTIQRTQQEDSAVYLCASSPIGGGFYYNEQFFGPGTRLTVL.

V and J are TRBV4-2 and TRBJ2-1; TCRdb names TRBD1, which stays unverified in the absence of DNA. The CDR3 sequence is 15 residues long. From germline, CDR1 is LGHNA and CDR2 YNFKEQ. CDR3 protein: CASSQDGGAYNEQFF.